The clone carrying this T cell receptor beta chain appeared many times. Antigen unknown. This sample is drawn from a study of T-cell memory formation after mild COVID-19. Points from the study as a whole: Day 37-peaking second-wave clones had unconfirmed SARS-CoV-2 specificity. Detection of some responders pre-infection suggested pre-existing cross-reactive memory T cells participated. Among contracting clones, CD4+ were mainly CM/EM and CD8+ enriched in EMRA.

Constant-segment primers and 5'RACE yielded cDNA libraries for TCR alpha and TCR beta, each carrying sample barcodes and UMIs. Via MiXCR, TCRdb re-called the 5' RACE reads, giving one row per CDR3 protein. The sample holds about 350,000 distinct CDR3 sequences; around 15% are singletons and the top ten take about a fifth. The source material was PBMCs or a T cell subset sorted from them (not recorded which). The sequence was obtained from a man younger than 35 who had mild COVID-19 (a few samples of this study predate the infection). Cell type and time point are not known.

The CDR3 DNA sequence: TGCGCCAGCAGCTGGGGACTGATCCAAGAGACCCAGTACTTC. This codes for CASSWGLIQETQYF. The chain has TRBV5-1 and TRBJ2-5, with a tentative D call TRBD2 (6 bases). V was clipped by 3 bases and J by 1 base, with 10 bases between them. The germline V gene has CDR1 SGHRS and CDR2 YFSETQ. The length of the CDR3 is 14 residues. Variable domain in full (rest from reference TRBV5-1 and TRBJ2-5): KAGVTQTPRYLIKTRGQQVTLSCSPISGHRSVSWYQQTPGQGLQFLFEYFSETQRNKGNFPGRFSGRQFSNSRSEMNVSTLELGDSALYLCASSWGLIQETQYFGPGTRLLVL.